This T cell receptor (beta chain) came from a study of human T cells and chemical hapten exposure. Study outcomes and limitations: Expanded TCRs were compared with controls, and the expanded TCRs formed significantly more large CDR3 similarity clusters.

One entry per CDR3 protein, called by TCRdb with MiXCR from the RACE reads. Of approximately 350,000 distinct CDR3 sequences in the sample, around 6% are singletons; the top ten hold approximately 5.4%. This clonotype was recorded many times. What it binds is not known. Time point denoted: patch test 2, 6 weeks after DPC sensitization. The treatment denotes: therapeutic diphenylcyclopropenone sensitization with weekly scalp DPC. The germline CDR1 and CDR2 sequences are SGHDT and YYEEEE. The CDR3 is made up of 13 amino acids. V lost 3 bases and J lost 0, with 6 bases in between. The source was whole blood, collected in connection with sensitization to the hapten diphenylcyclopropenone (DPC). This chain joins TRBV5-6 and TRBJ1-1; D unresolved. The sequence came from a young woman with alopecia areata. Some clones in this sample may be carry-over from other donors' samples. For the CDR3, the DNA is TGTGCCAGCAGCTGGGATCTGAACACTGAAGCTTTCTTT. This encodes CASSWDLNTEAFF.